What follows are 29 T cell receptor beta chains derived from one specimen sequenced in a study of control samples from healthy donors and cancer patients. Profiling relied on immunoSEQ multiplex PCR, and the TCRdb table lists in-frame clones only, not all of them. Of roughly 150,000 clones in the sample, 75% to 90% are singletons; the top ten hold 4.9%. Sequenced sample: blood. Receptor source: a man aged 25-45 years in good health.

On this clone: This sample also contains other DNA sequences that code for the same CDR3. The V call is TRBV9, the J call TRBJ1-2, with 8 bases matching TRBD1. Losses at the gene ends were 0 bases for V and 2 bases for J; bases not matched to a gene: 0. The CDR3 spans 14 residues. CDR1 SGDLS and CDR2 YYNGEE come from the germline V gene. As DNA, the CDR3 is TGTGCCAGCAGCGTAGGACAGGGGAACTATGGCTACACCTTC. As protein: CASSVGQGNYGYTF.

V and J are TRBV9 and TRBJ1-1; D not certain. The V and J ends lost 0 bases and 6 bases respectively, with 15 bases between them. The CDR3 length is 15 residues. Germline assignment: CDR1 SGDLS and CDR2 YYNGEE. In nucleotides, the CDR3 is TGTGCCAGCAGCGTAGGTGCCAGGCCAAAGGCTGAAGCTTTCTTT. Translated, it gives CASSVGARPKAEAFF.

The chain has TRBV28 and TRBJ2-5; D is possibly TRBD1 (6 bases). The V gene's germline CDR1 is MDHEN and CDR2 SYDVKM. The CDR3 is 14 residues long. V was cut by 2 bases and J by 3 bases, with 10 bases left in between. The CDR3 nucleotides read TGTGCCAGCAGTTTACAGGGGATAGAAGAGACCCAGTACTTC. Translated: CASSLQGIEETQYF.

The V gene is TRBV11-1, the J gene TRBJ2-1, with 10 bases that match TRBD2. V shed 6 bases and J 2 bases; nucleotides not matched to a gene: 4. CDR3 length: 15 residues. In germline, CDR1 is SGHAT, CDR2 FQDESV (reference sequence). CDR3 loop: CASRIGTSAYNEQFF. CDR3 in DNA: TGTGCCAGCAGAATTGGGACTAGCGCCTACAATGAGCAGTTCTTC.

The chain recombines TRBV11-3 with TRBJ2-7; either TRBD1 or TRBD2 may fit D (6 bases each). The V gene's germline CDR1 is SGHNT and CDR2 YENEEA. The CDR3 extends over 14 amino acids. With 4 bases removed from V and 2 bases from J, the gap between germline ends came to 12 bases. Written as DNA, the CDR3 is TGTGCCAGCAGCTCGCGGGACACCCCCTACGAGCAGTACTTC. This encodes CASSSRDTPYEQYF.

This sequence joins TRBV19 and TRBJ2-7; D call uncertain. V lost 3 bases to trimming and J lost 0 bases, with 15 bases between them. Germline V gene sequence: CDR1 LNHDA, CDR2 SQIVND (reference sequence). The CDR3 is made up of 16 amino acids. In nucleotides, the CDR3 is TGTGCCAGTAGTATTCAGCCCGGAGCGATCTCCTACGAGCAGTACTTC. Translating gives CASSIQPGAISYEQYF.

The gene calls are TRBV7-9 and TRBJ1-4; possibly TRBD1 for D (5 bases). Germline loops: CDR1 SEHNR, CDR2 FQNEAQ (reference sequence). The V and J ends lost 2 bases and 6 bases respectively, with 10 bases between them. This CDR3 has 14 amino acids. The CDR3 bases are TGTGCCAGCAGCTTAAGCAGGGACCATGAAAAACTGTTTTTT. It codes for CASSLSRDHEKLFF.

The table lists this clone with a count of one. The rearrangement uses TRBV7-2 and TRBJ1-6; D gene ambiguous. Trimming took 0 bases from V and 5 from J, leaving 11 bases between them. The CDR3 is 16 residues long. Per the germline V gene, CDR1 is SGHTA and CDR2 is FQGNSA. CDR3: CASSLAARTHNSPLHF. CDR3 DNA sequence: TGTGCCAGCAGCTTAGCGGCGCGGACTCATAATTCACCCCTCCACTTT.

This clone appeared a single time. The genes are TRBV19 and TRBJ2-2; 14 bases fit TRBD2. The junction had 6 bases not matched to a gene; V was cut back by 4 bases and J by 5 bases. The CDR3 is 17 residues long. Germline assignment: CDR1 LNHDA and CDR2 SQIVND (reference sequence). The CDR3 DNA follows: TGTGCCAGTAGTACGGGACTAGCGGGAGTAAGGACCGGGGAGCTGTTTTTT. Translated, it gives CASSTGLAGVRTGELFF.

The DNA for the CDR3 is TGTGCCAGCAGCTTCGACAGGTCTGGAAACACCATATATTTT. The encoded protein is CASSFDRSGNTIYF. The chain combines TRBV13 with TRBJ1-3, with D possibly TRBD1 on 6 matching bases. The CDR3 is 14 amino acids. Germline values: CDR1 PRHDT, CDR2 FYEKMQ (reference sequence). V dropped 3 bases and J dropped 1 base, with 7 bases sitting between them.

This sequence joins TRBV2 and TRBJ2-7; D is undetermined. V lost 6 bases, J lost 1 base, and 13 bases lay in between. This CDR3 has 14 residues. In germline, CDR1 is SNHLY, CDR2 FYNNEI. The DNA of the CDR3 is TGTGCCAGCAGCTGGGATAGGAGATCCTACGAGCAGTACTTC. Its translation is CASSWDRRSYEQYF.

The CDR3 coding sequence is TGTGCCAGCAGCATTACGAGGGGAGGCGATTCACCCCTCCACTTT. Amino acid sequence: CASSITRGGDSPLHF. V gene TRBV6-5 combines with J gene TRBJ1-6; perhaps TRBD1 as D (5 bases). The CDR3 is 15 amino acids. Germline V gives CDR1 MNHEY, CDR2 SVGAGI. V lost 6 bases to trimming and J lost 8 bases, with 17 bases between them.

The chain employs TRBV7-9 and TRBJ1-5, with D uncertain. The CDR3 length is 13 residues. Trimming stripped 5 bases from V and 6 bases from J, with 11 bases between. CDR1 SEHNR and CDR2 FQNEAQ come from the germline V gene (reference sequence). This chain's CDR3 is CASSPGPSQPQHF. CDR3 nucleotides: TGTGCCAGCAGCCCGGGCCCTTCTCAGCCCCAGCATTTT.

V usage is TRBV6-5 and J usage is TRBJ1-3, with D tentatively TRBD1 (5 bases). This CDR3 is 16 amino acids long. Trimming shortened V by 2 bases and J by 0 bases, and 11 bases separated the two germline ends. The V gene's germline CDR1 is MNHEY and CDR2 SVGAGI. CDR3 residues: CASSYAPQGSGNTIYF. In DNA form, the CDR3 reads TGTGCCAGCAGTTACGCCCCCCAGGGCTCTGGAAACACCATATATTTT.

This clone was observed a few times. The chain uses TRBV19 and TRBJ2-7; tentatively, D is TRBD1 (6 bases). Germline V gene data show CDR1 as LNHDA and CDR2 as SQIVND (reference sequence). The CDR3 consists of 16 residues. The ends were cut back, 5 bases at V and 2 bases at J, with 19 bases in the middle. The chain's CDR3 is CASSLGFSGTPYEQYF. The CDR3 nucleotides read TGTGCCAGTAGTCTAGGTTTCAGTGGGACACCCTACGAGCAGTACTTC.

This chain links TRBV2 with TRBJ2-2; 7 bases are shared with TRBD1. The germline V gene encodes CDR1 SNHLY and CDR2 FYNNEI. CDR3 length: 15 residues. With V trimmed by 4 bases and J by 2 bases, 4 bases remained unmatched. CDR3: CASSGEGANTGELFF. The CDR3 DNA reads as TGTGCCAGCAGTGGTGAGGGGGCAAACACCGGGGAGCTGTTTTTT.

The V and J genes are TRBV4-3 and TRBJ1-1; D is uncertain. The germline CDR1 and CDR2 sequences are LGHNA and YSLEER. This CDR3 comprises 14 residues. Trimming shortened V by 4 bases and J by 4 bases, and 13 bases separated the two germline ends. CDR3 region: CASSPLIEFTEAFF. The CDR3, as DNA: TGCGCCAGCAGCCCGCTTATCGAATTCACTGAAGCTTTCTTT.

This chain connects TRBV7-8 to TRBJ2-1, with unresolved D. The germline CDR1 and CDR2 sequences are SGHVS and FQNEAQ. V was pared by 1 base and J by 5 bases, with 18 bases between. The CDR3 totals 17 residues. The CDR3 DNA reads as TGTGCCAGCAGCTTAGAAACCGGCGGAAACCTCAACAATGAGCAGTTCTTC. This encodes CASSLETGGNLNNEQFF.

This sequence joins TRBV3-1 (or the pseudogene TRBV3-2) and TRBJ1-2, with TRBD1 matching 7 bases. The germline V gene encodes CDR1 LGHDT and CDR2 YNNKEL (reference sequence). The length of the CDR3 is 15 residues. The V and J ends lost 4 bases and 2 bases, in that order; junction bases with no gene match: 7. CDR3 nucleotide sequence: TGTGCCAGCAGCCCTCGGGGGACAGTCAACTATGGCTACACCTTC. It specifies CASSPRGTVNYGYTF.

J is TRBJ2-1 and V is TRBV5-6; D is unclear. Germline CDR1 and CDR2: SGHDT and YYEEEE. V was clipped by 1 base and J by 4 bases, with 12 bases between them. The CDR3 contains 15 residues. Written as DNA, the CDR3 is TGTGCCAGCAGCTTGAGGAATCGGGCTTACAATGAGCAGTTCTTC. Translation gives CASSLRNRAYNEQFF.

This chain's CDR3 is CATRTDFTDTQYF. CDR3 DNA: TGTGCCACCCGGACCGACTTCACAGATACGCAGTATTTT. V and J are TRBV6-5 and TRBJ2-3; the D is unclear. The CDR3 spans 13 residues. Germline lookup yields CDR1 MNHEY and CDR2 SVGAGI. V was trimmed by 10 bases and J by 2 bases, leaving 13 bases between them.

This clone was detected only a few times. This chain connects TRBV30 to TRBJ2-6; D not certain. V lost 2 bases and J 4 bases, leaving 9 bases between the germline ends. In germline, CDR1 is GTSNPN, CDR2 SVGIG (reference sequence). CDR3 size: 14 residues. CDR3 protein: CAWSPKSGANVLTF. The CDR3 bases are TGTGCCTGGAGTCCAAAGTCCGGGGCCAACGTCCTGACTTTC.

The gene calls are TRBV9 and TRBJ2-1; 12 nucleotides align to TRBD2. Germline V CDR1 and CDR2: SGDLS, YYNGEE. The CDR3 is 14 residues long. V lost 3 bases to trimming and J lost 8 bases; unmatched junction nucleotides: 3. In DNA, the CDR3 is TGTGCCAGCAGCGCTAGCGGGGGGGCCGATGAGCAGTTCTTC. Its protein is CASSASGGADEQFF.

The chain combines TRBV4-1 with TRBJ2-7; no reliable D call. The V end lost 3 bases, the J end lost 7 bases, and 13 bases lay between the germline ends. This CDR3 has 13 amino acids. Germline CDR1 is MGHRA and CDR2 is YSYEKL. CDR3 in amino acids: CASSQWQLEEQYF. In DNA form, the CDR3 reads TGCGCCAGCAGCCAGTGGCAGCTGGAAGAGCAGTACTTC.

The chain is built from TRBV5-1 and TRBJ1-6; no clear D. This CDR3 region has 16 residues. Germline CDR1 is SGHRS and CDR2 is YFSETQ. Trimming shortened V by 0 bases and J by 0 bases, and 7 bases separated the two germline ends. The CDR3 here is CASSLDISSYNSPLHF. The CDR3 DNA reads TGCGCCAGCAGCTTGGACATCAGCTCCTATAATTCACCCCTCCACTTT. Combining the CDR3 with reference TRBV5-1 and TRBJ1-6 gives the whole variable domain KAGVTQTPRYLIKTRGQQVTLSCSPISGHRSVSWYQQTPGQGLQFLFEYFSETQRNKGNFPGRFSGRQFSNSRSEMNVSTLELGDSALYLCASSLDISSYNSPLHFGNGTRLTVT.

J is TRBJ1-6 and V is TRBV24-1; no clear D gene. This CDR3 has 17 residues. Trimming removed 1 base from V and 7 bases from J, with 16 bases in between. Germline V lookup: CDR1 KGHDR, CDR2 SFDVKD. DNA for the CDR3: TGTGCCACCAGTGATTTATCCACCGCGGGGTTGAATTCACCCCTCCACTTT. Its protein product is CATSDLSTAGLNSPLHF.

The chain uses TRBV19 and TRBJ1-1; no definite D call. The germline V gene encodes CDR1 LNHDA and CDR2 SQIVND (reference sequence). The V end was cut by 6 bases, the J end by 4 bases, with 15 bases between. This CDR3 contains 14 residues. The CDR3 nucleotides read TGTGCCAGTAGCAAAGGATCCTTGGGCACTGAAGCTTTCTTT. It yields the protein CASSKGSLGTEAFF.

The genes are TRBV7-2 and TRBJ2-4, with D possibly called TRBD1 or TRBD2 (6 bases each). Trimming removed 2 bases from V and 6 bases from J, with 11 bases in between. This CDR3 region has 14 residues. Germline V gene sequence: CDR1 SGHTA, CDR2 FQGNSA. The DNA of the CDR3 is TGTGCCAGCAGCTTACCCAGGGGAGGAAACATTCAGTACTTC. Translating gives CASSLPRGGNIQYF.

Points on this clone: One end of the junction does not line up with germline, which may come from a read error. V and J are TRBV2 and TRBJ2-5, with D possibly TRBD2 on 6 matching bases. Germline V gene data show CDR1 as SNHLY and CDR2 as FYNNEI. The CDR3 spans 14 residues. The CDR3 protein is CASNEAWGVETQYF. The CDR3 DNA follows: TGTGCCAGCAATGAAGCGTGGGGGGTAGAGACCCAGTACTTC.